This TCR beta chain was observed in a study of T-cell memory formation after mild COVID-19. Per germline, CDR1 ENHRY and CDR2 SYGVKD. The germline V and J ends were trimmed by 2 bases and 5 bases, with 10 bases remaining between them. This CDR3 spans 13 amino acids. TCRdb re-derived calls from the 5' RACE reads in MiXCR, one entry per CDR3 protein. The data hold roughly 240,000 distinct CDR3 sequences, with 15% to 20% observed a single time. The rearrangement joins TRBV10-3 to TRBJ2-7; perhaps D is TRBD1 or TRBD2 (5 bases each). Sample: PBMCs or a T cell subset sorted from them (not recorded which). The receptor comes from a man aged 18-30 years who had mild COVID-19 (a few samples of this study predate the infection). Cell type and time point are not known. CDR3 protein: CAISETRDHEQYV. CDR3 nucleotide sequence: TGTGCCATCAGTGAGACCCGGGACCACGAGCAGTACGTC.